This section outlines one T cell receptor (beta chain) sequence together with its context. Only in-frame clones appear in the TCRdb table, and some are missing; sequencing was by immunoSEQ multiplex PCR. The sample records some 130,000 clones, approximately 85% being singletons. This entry comes from a study of T cell responses to AZD1222 COVID-19 vaccine. The V end lost 5 bases, the J end lost 5 bases, and 21 bases lay between the germline ends. The CDR3 sequence is 16 residues long. Per the germline V gene, CDR1 is GTSNPN and CDR2 is SVGIG (reference sequence). The material sequenced was peripheral blood, taken 28 days after the second AZD1222 dose. The chain combines TRBV30 with TRBJ2-2; a weak D match, TRBD2 (6 bases). This TCR derives from an adult who received the AZD1222 COVID-19 vaccine. The CDR3 sequence is CAWAVGLSMPTGELFF. CDR3 coding DNA: TGTGCCTGGGCGGTGGGACTTTCAATGCCAACCGGGGAGCTGTTTTTT.